This T cell receptor (beta chain) originates from a study of cytomegalovirus exposure and HLA in healthy donors. CDR3 length: 15 residues. Per the germline V gene, CDR1 is KGHSH and CDR2 is LQKENI. The trim removed 1 base at V and 3 bases at J, leaving 3 bases unmatched. The study's findings and limits: Certain indistinguishable V segments, among them TRBV6-2 and TRBV6-3, were excluded.

This clone appeared a few times. Its antigen is unidentified. It was with 60 Vbeta and 13 Jbeta primers that the PCR ran. Profiled with immunoSEQ multiplex PCR; TCRdb holds only in-frame clones, not every one. Seen here are 120,000 to 150,000 clones, 79% observed once, and the top ten hold roughly 6.3%. The material sequenced was PBMCs. This sequence joins TRBV18 and TRBJ2-7; 10 bases match TRBD2. The TCR originated in a middle-aged woman in good health and CMV-seropositive. This CDR3 is CASSPRTSGSYEQYF. CDR3 nucleotides: TGTGCCAGCTCACCACGGACTAGCGGCAGCTACGAGCAGTACTTC. Combining the CDR3 with reference TRBV18 and TRBJ2-7 gives the whole variable domain NAGVMQNPRHLVRRRGQEARLRCSPMKGHSHVYWYRQLPEEGLKFMVYLQKENIIDESGMPKERFSAEFPKEGPSILRIQQVVRGDSAAYFCASSPRTSGSYEQYFGPGTRLTVT.